Following are 12 T cell receptor beta chains from one sample sequenced in a study of cytomegalovirus exposure and HLA in healthy donors. Data came from immunoSEQ multiplex PCR; TCRdb stores just in-frame clones and leaves some out. The profile shows about 190,000 clones, roughly 84% of them singletons. Sequencing used PBMCs. These receptors were obtained from a young man in good health and CMV-seropositive.

This chain uses TRBV4-2 with TRBJ1-5; D might be TRBD1 (5 bases). Trimming took off 0 bases at V and 4 bases at J, with 7 bases between the two ends. Germline V CDR1 and CDR2: LGHNA, YNFKEQ. The CDR3 totals 14 residues. Written as DNA, the CDR3 is TGTGCCAGCAGCCAAGATCCAGGGAATCAGCCCCAGCATTTT. It encodes CASSQDPGNQPQHF.

This chain links TRBV6-1 with TRBJ1-1, with D perhaps matching TRBD1 (6 bases). This CDR3 is built from 15 residues. V lost 4 bases and J lost 1, with 13 bases in between. Germline V lookup: CDR1 MNHNS, CDR2 SASEGT. The CDR3 DNA reads as TGTGCCAGCAGTGCATTTGGGGGCGCGAACACTGAAGCTTTCTTT. This sequence encodes CASSAFGGANTEAFF.

The chain recombines TRBV29-1 with TRBJ2-1, with D unclear. Between the trimmed V and J ends, which lost 1 base and 0 bases, there was a span of 13 bases. Germline values: CDR1 SQVTM, CDR2 ANQGSEA. CDR3 length equals 16 residues. The CDR3 reads CSVEVGLSSSYNEQFF. CDR3 DNA: TGCAGCGTTGAAGTTGGTCTATCGAGCTCCTACAATGAGCAGTTCTTC.

The CDR3: CASSLVGEADTQYF. The DNA for the CDR3 is TGTGCCAGCAGCTTAGTGGGGGAGGCGGATACGCAGTATTTT. J is TRBJ2-3 and V is TRBV11-2; tentatively, D is TRBD2 (6 bases). CDR1 SGHAT and CDR2 FQNNGV come from the germline V gene. The germline V and J ends were trimmed by 1 base and 6 bases, with 11 bases remaining between them. CDR3 size: 14 residues.

The chain combines TRBV15 with TRBJ1-5; D is unclear. The CDR3 consists of 17 residues. Trimming left V 3 bases short and J 1 base short, with 16 bases between. Germline V gives CDR1 LNHNV, CDR2 YYDKDF (reference sequence). The CDR3 DNA follows: TGTGCCACCAGCAGTCCCGCGGATGTGAGGAGCAATCAGCCCCAGCATTTT. It is translated as CATSSPADVRSNQPQHF.

This CDR3 reads CASSLGLGASEQYF. DNA for the CDR3: TGTGCCAGCAGCTTGGGGCTGGGGGCCTCCGAGCAGTACTTC. The chain employs TRBV5-6 and TRBJ2-7; D is perhaps TRBD1 (6 bases). Trimming removed 0 bases at V and 6 bases at J, with 13 bases between. CDR1 and CDR2 from the germline V gene are SGHDT and YYEEEE. The length of the CDR3 is 14 residues.

CDR3: CATASGQETQYF. The CDR3 region has the DNA TGTGCCACCGCTAGCGGCCAAGAGACCCAGTACTTC. This rearrangement joins TRBV7-2 to TRBJ2-5; TRBD2 matches at 7 bases. Trimming cost V 10 bases and J 1 base; bases outside gene matches: 3. CDR1 SGHTA and CDR2 FQGNSA come from the germline V gene. There are 12 residues in the CDR3.

The J gene is TRBJ2-7, the V gene TRBV27, with D perhaps TRBD1 (6 bases). The ends were cut back, 7 bases at V and 7 bases at J, with 23 bases in the middle. This CDR3 has 15 amino acids. Germline V CDR1 and CDR2: MNHEY, SMNVEV (reference sequence). The CDR3 loop reads CASNKQGSGSVEQYF. In DNA form, the CDR3 reads TGTGCCAGCAATAAACAGGGCTCCGGATCGGTTGAGCAGTACTTC.

The chain combines TRBV27 with TRBJ2-2, with D maybe TRBD2 (5 bases). CDR1 is MNHEY and CDR2 is SMNVEV in the germline V gene (reference sequence). This CDR3 has 16 residues. With 4 bases removed from V and 5 bases from J, the gap between germline ends came to 17 bases. The CDR3 is CASSSPEADPTGELFF. CDR3 bases: TGTGCCAGCAGTTCCCCCGAAGCGGATCCTACCGGGGAGCTGTTTTTT.

J is TRBJ2-3 and V is TRBV27; possible D gene TRBD1, 5 bases. Germline CDR1 MNHEY, CDR2 SMNVEV (reference sequence). Trimming shortened V by 5 bases and J by 2 bases, and 17 bases separated the two germline ends. The CDR3 is made up of 16 amino acids. The CDR3 DNA reads TGTGCCAGCAGTCCCCCCCGCGTTGGGGCCACAGATACGCAGTATTTT. Encoded protein: CASSPPRVGATDTQYF.

The V and J genes are TRBV4-3 and TRBJ1-2; D perhaps matches TRBD1 (6 bases). CDR1 is LGHNA and CDR2 is YSLEER in the germline V gene. Trimming left V 4 bases short and J 8 bases short, with 23 bases between. The CDR3 extends over 16 amino acids. CDR3 bases: TGCGCCAGCAGCCGGCGAAAGGGGGACACCGGTGGCGGCTACACCTTC. It yields the protein CASSRRKGDTGGGYTF.

The V gene is TRBV18, the J gene TRBJ2-2, with 7 bases identical to TRBD1. The CDR3 covers 14 residues. With 3 bases clipped from V and 5 bases from J, the junction kept 3 bases outside the gene matches. Germline values: CDR1 KGHSH, CDR2 LQKENI. The CDR3 DNA sequence: TGTGCCAGCTCACCGGACAGGCGTACCGGGGAGCTGTTTTTT. It codes for CASSPDRRTGELFF.